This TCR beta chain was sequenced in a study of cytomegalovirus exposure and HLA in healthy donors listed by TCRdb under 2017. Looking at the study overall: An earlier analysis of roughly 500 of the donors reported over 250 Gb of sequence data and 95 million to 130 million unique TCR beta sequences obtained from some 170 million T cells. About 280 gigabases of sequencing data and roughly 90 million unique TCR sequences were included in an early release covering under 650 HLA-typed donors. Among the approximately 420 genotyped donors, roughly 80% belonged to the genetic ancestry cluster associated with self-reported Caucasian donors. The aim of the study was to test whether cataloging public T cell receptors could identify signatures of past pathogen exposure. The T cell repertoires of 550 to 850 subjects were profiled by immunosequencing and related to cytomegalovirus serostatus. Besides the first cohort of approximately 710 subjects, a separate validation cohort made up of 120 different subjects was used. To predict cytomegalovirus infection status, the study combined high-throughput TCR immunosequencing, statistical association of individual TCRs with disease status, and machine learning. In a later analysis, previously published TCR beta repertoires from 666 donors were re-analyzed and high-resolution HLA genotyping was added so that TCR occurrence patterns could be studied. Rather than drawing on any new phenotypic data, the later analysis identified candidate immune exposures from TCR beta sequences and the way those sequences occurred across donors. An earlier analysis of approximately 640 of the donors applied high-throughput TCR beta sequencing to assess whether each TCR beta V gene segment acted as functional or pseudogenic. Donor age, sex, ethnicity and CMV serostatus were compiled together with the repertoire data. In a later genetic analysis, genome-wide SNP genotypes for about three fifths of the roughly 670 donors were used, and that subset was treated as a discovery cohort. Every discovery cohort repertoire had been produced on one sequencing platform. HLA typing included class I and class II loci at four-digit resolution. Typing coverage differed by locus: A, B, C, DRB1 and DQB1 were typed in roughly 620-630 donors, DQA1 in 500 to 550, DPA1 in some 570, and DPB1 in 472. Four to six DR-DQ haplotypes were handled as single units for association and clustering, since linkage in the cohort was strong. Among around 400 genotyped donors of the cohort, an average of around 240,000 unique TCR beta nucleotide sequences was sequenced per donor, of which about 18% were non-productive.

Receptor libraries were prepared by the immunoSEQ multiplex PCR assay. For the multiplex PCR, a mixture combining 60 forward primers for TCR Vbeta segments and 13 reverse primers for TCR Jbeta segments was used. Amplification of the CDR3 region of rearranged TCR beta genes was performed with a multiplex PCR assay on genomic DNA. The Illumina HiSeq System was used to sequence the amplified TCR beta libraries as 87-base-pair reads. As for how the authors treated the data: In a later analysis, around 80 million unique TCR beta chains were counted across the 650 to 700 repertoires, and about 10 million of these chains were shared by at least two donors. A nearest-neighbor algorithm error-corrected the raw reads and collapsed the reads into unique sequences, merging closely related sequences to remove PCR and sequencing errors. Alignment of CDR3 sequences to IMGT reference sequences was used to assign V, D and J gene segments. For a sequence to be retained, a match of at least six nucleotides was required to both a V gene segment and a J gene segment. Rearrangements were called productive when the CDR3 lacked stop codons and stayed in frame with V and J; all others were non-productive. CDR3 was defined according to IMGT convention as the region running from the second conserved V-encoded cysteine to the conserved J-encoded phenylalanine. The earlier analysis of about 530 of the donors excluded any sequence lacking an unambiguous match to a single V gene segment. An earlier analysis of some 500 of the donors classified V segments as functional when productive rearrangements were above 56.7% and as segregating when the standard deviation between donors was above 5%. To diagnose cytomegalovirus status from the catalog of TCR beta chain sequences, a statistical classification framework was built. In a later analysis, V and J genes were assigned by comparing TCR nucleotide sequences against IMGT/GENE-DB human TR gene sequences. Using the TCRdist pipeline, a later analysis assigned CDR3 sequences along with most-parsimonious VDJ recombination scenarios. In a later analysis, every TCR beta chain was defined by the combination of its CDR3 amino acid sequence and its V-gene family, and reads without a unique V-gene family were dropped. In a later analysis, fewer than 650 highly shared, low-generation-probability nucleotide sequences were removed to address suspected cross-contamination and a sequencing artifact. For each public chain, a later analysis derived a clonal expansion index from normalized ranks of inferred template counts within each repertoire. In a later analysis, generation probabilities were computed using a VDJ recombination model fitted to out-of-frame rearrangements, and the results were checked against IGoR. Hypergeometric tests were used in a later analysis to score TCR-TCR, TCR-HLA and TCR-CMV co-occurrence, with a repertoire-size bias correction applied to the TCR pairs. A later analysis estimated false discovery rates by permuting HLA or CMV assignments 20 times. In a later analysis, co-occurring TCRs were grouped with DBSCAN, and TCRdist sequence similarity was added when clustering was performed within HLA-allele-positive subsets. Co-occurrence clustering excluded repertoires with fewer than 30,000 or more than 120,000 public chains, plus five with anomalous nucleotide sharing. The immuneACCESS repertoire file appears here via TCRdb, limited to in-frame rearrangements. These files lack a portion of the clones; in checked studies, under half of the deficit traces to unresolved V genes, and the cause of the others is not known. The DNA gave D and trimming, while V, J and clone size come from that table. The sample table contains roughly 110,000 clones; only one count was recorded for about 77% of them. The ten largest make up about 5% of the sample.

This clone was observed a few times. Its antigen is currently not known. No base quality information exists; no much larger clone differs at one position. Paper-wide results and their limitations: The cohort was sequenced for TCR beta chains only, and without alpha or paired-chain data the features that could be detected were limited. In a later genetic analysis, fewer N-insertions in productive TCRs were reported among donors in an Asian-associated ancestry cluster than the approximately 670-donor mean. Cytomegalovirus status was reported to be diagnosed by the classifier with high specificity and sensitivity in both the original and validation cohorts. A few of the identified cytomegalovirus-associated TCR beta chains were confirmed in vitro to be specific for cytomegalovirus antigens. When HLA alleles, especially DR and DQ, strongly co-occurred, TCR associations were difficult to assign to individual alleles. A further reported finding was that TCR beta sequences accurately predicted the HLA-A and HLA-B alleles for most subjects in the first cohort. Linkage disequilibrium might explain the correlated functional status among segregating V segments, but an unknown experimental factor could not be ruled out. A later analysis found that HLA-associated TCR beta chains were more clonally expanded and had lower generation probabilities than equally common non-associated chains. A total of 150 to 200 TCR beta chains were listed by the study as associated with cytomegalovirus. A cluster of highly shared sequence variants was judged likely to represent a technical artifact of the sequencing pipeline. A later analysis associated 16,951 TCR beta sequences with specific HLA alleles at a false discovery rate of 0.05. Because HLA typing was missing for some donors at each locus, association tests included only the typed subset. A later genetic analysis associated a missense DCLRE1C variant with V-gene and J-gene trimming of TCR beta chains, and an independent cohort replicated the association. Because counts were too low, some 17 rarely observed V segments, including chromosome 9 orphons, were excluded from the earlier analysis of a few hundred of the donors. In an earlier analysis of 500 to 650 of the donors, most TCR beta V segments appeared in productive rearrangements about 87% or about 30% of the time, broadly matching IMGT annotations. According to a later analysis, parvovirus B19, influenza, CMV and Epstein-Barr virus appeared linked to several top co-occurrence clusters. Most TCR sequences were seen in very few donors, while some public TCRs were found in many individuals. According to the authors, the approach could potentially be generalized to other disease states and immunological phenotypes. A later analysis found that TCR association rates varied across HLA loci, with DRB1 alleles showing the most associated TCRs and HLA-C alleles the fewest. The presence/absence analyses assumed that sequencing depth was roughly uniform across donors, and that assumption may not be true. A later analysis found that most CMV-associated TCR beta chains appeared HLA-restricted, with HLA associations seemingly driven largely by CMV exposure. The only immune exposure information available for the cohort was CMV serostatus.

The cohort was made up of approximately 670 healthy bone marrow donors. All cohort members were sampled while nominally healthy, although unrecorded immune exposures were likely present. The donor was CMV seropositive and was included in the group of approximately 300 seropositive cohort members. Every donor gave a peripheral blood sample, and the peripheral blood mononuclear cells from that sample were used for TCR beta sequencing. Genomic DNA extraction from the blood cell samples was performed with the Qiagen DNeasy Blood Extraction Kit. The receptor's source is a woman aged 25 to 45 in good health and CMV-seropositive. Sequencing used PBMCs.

The sequenced DNA is TGTGCCGTAAGGACAGGGCATAACTATGGCTACACCTTC. It is translated as CAVRTGHNYGYTF. In this chain, TRBV6-1 is recombined with TRBJ1-2; the central 8 bases match TRBD1. Counted from cysteine to phenylalanine, this CDR3 has 13 amino acids. Only CDR3 DNA is held: 39 bases, read in frame from base 1. After removal of 11 bases from V and 1 base from J, the junction retains 6 bases not matched to a gene. Sequences MNHNS (CDR1) and SASEGT (CDR2) are obtained from the germline V gene.